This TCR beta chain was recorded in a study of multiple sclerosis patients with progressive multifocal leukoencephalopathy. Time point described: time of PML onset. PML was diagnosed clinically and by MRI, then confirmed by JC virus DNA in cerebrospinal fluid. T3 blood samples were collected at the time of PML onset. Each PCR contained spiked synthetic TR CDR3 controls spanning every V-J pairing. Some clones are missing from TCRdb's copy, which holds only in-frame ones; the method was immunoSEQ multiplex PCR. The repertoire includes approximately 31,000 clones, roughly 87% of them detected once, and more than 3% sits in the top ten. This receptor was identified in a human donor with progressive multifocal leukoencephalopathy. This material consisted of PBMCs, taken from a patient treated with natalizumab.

The CDR3 loop is CASSPGLAGSYEQYF. The CDR3 nucleotides are TGTGCCAGCTCACCCGGGCTAGCTGGCTCCTACGAGCAGTACTTC. The chain is built from TRBV18 and TRBJ2-7, with D possibly being TRBD2 (5 bases). Germline-derived CDR1 and CDR2 are KGHSH and LQKENI. The CDR3 is made up of 15 amino acids. V lost 3 bases and J lost 0, with 12 bases in between. Together with reference TRBV18 and TRBJ2-7, the CDR3 gives the full variable domain: NAGVMQNPRHLVRRRGQEARLRCSPMKGHSHVYWYRQLPEEGLKFMVYLQKENIIDESGMPKERFSAEFPKEGPSILRIQQVVRGDSAAYFCASSPGLAGSYEQYFGPGTRLTVT.